The 15 T cell receptor beta chains reported below all come from one sample, sequenced in a study of CD4 T cells in relation to SARS-CoV-2 and coronaviruses (dated by TCRdb to about 2021). Receptor libraries were prepared by the immunoSEQ multiplex PCR assay. The source is immuneACCESS, and TCRdb retained only in-frame sequences with V and J called. Part of the clones is not carried over; for the studies checked, unresolved V genes explain less than half of this, and the remainder is unexplained. The sample records fewer than 14,000 clones, 85% to 90% of which are singletons. Around 2% of the sample comes from the top ten. The material sequenced was naive CD4+ T cells from PBMCs. The cell subset or site label here, explained by the study, means: naive CD4+ T cells isolated by negative enrichment. These receptors came from an adult with COVID-19.

The CDR3 is CASSLAWVLSGGPRNEQFF. The CDR3 region has the DNA TGCGCCAGCAGCTTGGCCTGGGTGCTCTCGGGGGGGCCGAGGAATGAGCAGTTCTTC. This chain uses TRBV5-1 with TRBJ2-1; 8 positions agree with TRBD2. The CDR3 runs 19 residues. Germline CDR1 SGHRS, CDR2 YFSETQ. Trimming cost V 0 bases and J 7 bases; bases outside gene matches: 18. The variable domain in full, with the rest retrieved from reference TRBV5-1 and TRBJ2-1, is KAGVTQTPRYLIKTRGQQVTLSCSPISGHRSVSWYQQTPGQGLQFLFEYFSETQRNKGNFPGRFSGRQFSNSRSEMNVSTLELGDSALYLCASSLAWVLSGGPRNEQFFGPGTRLTVL.

The V and J genes are TRBV18 and TRBJ1-3; no reliable D call. Germline lookup yields CDR1 KGHSH and CDR2 LQKENI. The CDR3 has 16 amino acids. V lost 1 base and J 4 bases, leaving 14 bases between the germline ends. The CDR3 loop reads CASSPLEPLGGNTIYF. CDR3 DNA: TGTGCCAGCTCACCACTGGAGCCCCTGGGGGGAAACACCATATATTTT.

The gene calls are TRBV19 and TRBJ1-4; D call uncertain. Trimming removed 6 bases from V and 8 bases from J, with 16 bases in between. This CDR3 has 14 residues. Germline V lookup: CDR1 LNHDA, CDR2 SQIVND (reference sequence). CDR3 in amino acids: CASSPRGFREKLFF. The CDR3 region has the DNA TGTGCCAGTAGCCCAAGAGGGTTTCGGGAAAAACTGTTTTTT.

This chain links TRBV5-5 with TRBJ2-3; TRBD2 matches at 9 bases. Germline loops: CDR1 SGHKS, CDR2 YYEKEE (reference sequence). The CDR3 loop spans 20 amino acids. V gave up 0 bases and J gave up 4 bases; unmatched junction bases: 18. DNA of the CDR3: TGTGCCAGCAGCTTGGGCTGGCGGGGGGGGGCACGGGCGAGCGCAGATACGCAGTATTTT. Translation: CASSLGWRGGARASADTQYF.

The V gene is TRBV4-2, the J gene TRBJ2-7; 7 nucleotides match TRBD1. Germline V CDR1 and CDR2: LGHNA, YNFKEQ. The CDR3 is 14 amino acids. V was pared by 2 bases and J by 6 bases, with 7 bases of the junction left unmatched. CDR3 protein: CASSQMGDSAEQYF. CDR3 in DNA: TGTGCCAGCAGCCAAATGGGGGACAGTGCCGAGCAGTACTTC.

The chain links TRBV27 to TRBJ1-6; 7 bases are a match to TRBD1. The CDR3 loop spans 17 amino acids. J lost 0 bases, V lost 1 base, and 3 bases had no gene match. Germline V CDR1 and CDR2: MNHEY, SMNVEV (reference sequence). The CDR3 sequence: CASSLWGQSSYNSPLHF. In nucleotides, the CDR3 is TGTGCCAGCAGTTTATGGGGACAGAGCTCCTATAATTCACCCCTCCACTTT.

The chain couples TRBV7-9 to TRBJ2-1, with TRBD2 identical over 13 bases. The V and J ends lost 5 bases and 4 bases, in that order; junction bases with no gene match: 11. The CDR3 contains 18 residues. The germline gives CDR1 SEHNR, CDR2 FQNEAQ (reference sequence). The chain's CDR3 is CASSAHTSGGAQYNEQFF. In nucleotides, the CDR3 is TGTGCCAGCAGCGCCCACACTAGCGGGGGGGCTCAATACAATGAGCAGTTCTTC.

CDR3 loop: CASSQEDFTDTQYF. The CDR3, as DNA: TGTGCCAGCAGCCAAGAGGACTTCACAGATACGCAGTATTTT. V and J are TRBV3-1 (or the pseudogene TRBV3-2) and TRBJ2-3, with D possibly being TRBD2 (5 bases). Trimming took 0 bases from V and 2 from J, leaving 6 bases between them. Per the germline V gene, CDR1 is LGHDT and CDR2 is YNNKEL (reference sequence). This CDR3 has 14 residues.

V and J are TRBV10-2 and TRBJ1-3, with D possibly TRBD1 on 5 matching bases. The ends were cut back, 4 bases at V and 4 bases at J, with 17 bases in the middle. Germline assignment: CDR1 WSHSY and CDR2 SAAADI. The CDR3 is 16 amino acids. The CDR3 coding sequence is TGCGCCAGCAGTGGCCAGGTTGGGGGAATCGGAAACACCATATATTTT. It is translated as CASSGQVGGIGNTIYF.

The genes are TRBV5-1 and TRBJ2-5; perhaps TRBD2 as D (6 bases). The V end lost 0 bases, the J end lost 1 base, and 10 bases lay between the germline ends. CDR1 is SGHRS and CDR2 is YFSETQ in the germline V gene. This CDR3 is built from 15 residues. The DNA of the CDR3 is TGCGCCAGCAGCTTGGGAGGGACTTCCCAAGAGACCCAGTACTTC. It codes for CASSLGGTSQETQYF. Based on the CDR3 plus reference TRBV5-1 and TRBJ2-5, the full variable domain is KAGVTQTPRYLIKTRGQQVTLSCSPISGHRSVSWYQQTPGQGLQFLFEYFSETQRNKGNFPGRFSGRQFSNSRSEMNVSTLELGDSALYLCASSLGGTSQETQYFGPGTRLLVL.

The chain has TRBV2 and TRBJ1-1; a possible D gene is TRBD1 (6 bases). CDR1 and CDR2 from the germline V gene are SNHLY and FYNNEI. The CDR3 length is 16 residues. V gave up 8 bases and J gave up 1 base, with 20 bases separating them. CDR3 sequence: CASSSRRTGRNTEAFF. In DNA form, the CDR3 reads TGTGCCAGCTCCTCTAGGCGTACAGGGAGGAACACTGAAGCTTTCTTT.

This clone was recorded only once. The chain uses TRBV6-5 and TRBJ1-3; D is possibly TRBD1 (6 bases). The CDR3 extends over 15 amino acids. The germline V gene has CDR1 MNHEY and CDR2 SVGAGI. V lost 6 bases and J 0 bases, leaving 12 bases between the germline ends. The CDR3 loop reads CASRTATGSGNTIYF. The CDR3 DNA reads TGTGCCAGCAGGACCGCGACAGGCTCTGGAAACACCATATATTTT.

The chain couples TRBV7-8 to TRBJ2-1, with 7 bases identical to TRBD2. The CDR3 is 16 amino acids. The ends lost 1 base at V and 0 bases at J; junction bases unmatched: 3. Germline values: CDR1 SGHVS, CDR2 FQNEAQ. CDR3 region: CASSLDWGGSYNEQFF. CDR3 DNA: TGTGCCAGCAGCTTAGATTGGGGGGGCTCCTACAATGAGCAGTTCTTC.

The chain is built from TRBV9 and TRBJ2-7; D perhaps matches TRBD2 (6 bases). The CDR3 is 14 residues long. Looked up from germline, CDR1 is SGDLS and CDR2 is YYNGEE. V was pared by 2 bases and J by 3 bases, with 12 bases between. The CDR3 DNA reads TGTGCCAGCAGCGTGGAGGGACCGGGCTACGAGCAGTACTTC. Encoded protein: CASSVEGPGYEQYF.

The chain employs TRBV19 and TRBJ1-2, with D hard to call. The ends were cut back, 4 bases at V and 8 bases at J, with 14 bases in the middle. CDR3 size: 13 residues. Germline CDR1 reads LNHDA; CDR2 reads SQIVND (reference sequence). The CDR3 region is CASSTDPFRGYTF. DNA of the CDR3: TGTGCCAGTAGTACCGACCCCTTCAGAGGCTACACCTTC.